This TCR beta chain derives from a study of cytomegalovirus exposure and HLA in healthy donors. Across the whole study: Genotyping of 400 or so donors showed that approximately 83% belonged to the Caucasian-associated ancestry cluster.

Trimming removed 0 bases from V and 4 bases from J, with 14 bases in between. Germline V lookup: CDR1 MGHRA, CDR2 YSYEKL. CDR3 length: 16 residues. The PCR made use of 60 Vbeta and 13 Jbeta primers. Assay used: immunoSEQ multiplex PCR; TCRdb lists only in-frame clones, some missing. The sample lists about 170,000 clones, approximately 80% occurring once. Study-wide results and caveats: Evidence from a later analysis indicated that most CMV-associated TCR beta chains looked HLA-restricted. The number of N-insertions in an Asian-associated ancestry cluster was reportedly below the approximately 680-donor mean in a later analysis.

Note on this clone: Its target is unknown.

This chain connects TRBV4-1 to TRBJ2-3; D ambiguous. Sequencing was performed on PBMCs. The origin of this receptor is a boy between 2 and 10 years old in good health and CMV-seronegative. CDR3 bases: TGCGCCAGCAGCCAAGATCCGGGTCTTCCCCCAGATACGCAGTATTTT. Amino acids: CASSQDPGLPPDTQYF.